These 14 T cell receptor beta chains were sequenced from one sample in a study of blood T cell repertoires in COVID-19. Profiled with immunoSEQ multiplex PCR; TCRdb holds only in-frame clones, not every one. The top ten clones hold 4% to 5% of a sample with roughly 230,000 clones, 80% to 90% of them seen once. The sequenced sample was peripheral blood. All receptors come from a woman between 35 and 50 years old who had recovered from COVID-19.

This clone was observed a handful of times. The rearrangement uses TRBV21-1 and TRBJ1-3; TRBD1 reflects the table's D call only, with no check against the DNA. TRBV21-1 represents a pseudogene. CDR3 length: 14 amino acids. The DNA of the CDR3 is TGTGCCAGCAGAAACAGGAGCTCTGGAAACACCATATATTTT. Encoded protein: CASRNRSSGNTIYF.

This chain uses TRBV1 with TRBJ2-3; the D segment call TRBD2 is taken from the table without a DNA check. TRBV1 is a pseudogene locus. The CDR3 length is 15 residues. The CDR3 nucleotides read TGCACCAGCAGCCAACCTGTCGTCGGCACAGATACGCAGTATTTT. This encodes CTSSQPVVGTDTQYF.

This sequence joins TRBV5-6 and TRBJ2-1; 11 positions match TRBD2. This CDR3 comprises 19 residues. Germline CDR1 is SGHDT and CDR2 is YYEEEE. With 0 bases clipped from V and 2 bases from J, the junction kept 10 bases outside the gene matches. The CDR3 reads CASSLAASGGMRPYNEQFF. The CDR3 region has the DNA TGTGCCAGCAGCTTGGCGGCTAGCGGGGGGATGAGGCCCTACAATGAGCAGTTCTTC.

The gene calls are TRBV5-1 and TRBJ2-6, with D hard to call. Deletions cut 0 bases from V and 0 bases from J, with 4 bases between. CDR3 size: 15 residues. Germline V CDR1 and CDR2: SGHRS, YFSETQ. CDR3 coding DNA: TGCGCCAGCAGCTTGGGCGCCTCTGGGGCCAACGTCCTGACTTTC. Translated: CASSLGASGANVLTF.

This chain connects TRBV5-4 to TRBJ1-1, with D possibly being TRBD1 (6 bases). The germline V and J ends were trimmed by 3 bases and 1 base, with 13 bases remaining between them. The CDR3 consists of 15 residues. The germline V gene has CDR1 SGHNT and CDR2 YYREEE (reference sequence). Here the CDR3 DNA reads TGTGCCAGCAGCTCCACCGGGACACAGAACACTGAAGCTTTCTTT. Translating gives CASSSTGTQNTEAFF.

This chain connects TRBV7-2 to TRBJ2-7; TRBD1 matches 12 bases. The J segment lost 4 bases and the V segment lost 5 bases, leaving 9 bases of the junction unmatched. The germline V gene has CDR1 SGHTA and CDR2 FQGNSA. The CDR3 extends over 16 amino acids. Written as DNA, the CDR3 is TGTGCCAGCAGCCCTGTCCCGGGACAGGGGGCGTACGAGCAGTACTTC. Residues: CASSPVPGQGAYEQYF.

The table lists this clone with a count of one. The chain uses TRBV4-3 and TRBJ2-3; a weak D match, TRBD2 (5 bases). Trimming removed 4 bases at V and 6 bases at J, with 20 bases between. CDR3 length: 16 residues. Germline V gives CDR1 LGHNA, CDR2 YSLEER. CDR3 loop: CASSRTIGVKSDTQYF. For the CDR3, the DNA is TGCGCCAGCAGCCGGACCATCGGGGTTAAATCGGATACGCAGTATTTT.

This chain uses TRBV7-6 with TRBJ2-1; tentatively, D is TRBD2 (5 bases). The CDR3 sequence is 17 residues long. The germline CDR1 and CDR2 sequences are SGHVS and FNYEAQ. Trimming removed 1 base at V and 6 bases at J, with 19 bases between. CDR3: CASSLVTLQDSINEQFF. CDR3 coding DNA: TGTGCCAGCAGCTTAGTAACCCTCCAGGACTCCATCAATGAGCAGTTCTTC.

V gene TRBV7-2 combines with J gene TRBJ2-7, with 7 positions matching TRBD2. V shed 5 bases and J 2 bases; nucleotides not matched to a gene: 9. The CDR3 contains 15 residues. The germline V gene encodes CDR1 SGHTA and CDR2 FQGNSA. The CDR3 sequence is CASSKAAGVPYEQYV. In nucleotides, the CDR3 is TGTGCCAGCAGCAAGGCCGCGGGAGTTCCCTACGAGCAGTACGTC.

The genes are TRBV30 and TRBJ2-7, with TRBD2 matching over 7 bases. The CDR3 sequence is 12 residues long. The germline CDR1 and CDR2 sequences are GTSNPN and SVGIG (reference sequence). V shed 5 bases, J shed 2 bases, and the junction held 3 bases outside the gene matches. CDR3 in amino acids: CAWGTNTYEQYF. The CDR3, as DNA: TGTGCCTGGGGGACTAATACCTACGAGCAGTACTTC.

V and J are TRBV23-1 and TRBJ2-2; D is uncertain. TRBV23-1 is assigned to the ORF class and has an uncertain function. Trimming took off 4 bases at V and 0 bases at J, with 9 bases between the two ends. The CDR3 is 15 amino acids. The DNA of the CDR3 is TGCGCCAGCAGTCCCAGACAAGCGAACACCGGGGAGCTGTTTTTT. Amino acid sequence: CASSPRQANTGELFF.

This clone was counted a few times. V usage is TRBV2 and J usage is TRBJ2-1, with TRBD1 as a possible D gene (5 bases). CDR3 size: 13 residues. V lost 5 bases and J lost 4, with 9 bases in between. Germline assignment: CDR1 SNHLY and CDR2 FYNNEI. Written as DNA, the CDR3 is TGTGCCAGCAGTAGGGGAACTTACAATGAGCAGTTCTTC. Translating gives CASSRGTYNEQFF.

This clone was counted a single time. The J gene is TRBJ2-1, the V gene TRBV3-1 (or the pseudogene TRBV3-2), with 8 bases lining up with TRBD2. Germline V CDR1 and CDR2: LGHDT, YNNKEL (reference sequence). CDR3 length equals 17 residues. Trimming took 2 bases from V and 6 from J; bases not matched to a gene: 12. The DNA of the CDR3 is TGTGCCAGCAGCCAATCTAGCGGGCACATCCGGACCAATGAGCAGTTCTTC. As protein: CASSQSSGHIRTNEQFF.

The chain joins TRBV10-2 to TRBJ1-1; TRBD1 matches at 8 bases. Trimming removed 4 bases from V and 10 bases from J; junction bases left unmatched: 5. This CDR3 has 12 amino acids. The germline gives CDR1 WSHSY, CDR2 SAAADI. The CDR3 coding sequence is TGCGCCAGCAGTGGGATAGACAGGGGAGCTTTCTTT. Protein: CASSGIDRGAFF.